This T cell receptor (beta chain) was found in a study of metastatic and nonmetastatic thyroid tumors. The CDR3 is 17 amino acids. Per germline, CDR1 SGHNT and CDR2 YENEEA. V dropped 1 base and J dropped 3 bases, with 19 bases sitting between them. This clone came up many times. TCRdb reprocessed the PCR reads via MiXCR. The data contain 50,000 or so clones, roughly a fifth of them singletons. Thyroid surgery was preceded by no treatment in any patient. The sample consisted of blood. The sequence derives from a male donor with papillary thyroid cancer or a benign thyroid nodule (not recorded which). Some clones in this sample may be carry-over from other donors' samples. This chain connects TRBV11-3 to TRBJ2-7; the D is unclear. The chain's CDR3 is CASSLGSAPIPNYEQYF. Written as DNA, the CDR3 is TGTGCCAGCAGCTTAGGAAGTGCCCCGATACCCAACTACGAGCAGTACTTC.